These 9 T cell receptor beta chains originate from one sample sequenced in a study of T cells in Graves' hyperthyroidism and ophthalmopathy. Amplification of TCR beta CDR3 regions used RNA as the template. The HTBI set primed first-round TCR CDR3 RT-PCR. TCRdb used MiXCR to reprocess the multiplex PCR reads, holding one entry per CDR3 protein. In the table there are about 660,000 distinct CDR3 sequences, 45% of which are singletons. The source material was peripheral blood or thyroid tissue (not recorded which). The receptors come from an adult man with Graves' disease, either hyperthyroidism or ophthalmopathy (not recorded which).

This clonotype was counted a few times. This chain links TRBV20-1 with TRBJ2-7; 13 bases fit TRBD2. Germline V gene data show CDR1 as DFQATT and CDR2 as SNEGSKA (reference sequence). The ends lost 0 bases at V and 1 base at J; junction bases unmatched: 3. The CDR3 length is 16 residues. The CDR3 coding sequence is TGCAGTGCTAGAGATGGGACTAGCGGGGAGTCCTACGAGCAGTACTTC. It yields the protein CSARDGTSGESYEQYF.

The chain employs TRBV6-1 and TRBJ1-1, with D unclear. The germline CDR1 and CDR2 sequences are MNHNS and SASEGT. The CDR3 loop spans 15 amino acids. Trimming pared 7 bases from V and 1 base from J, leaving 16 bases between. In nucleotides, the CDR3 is TGTGCCAGCATGATCGGGAGAGGCTGGAACACTGAAGCTTTCTTT. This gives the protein CASMIGRGWNTEAFF.

The DNA for the CDR3 is TGCGCCAGCAGGGTCAGGACAACTAATGAAAAACTGTTTTTT. The encoded protein is CASRVRTTNEKLFF. The chain couples TRBV5-1 to TRBJ1-4; no reliable D call. The CDR3 is 14 amino acids. Trimming removed 5 bases at V and 0 bases at J, with 8 bases between. The germline CDR1 and CDR2 sequences are SGHRS and YFSETQ.

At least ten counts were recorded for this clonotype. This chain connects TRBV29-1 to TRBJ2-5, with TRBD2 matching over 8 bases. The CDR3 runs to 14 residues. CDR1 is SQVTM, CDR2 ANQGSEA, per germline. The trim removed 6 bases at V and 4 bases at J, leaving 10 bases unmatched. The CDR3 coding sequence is TGCAGCGTAGCCGAGCGGGAGAGGGGAGAGACCCAGTACTTC. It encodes CSVAERERGETQYF.

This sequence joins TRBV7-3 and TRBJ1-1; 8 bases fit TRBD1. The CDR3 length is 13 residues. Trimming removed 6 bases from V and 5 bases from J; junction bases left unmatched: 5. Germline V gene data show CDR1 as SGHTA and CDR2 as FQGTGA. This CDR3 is CASRRQGWTEAFF. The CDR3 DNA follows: TGTGCCAGCAGACGACAGGGGTGGACTGAAGCTTTCTTT.

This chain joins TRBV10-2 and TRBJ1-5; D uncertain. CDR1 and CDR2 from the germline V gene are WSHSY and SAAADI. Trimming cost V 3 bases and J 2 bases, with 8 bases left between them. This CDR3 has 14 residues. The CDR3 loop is CASSEEGGNQPQHF. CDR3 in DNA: TGCGCCAGCAGTGAAGAGGGTGGCAATCAGCCCCAGCATTTT.

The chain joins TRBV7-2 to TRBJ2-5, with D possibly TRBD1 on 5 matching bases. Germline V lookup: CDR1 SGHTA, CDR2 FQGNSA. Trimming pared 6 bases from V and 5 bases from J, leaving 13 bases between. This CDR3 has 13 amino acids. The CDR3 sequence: CASSYDPGETQYF. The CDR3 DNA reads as TGTGCCAGCAGTTATGACCCAGGGGAGACCCAGTACTTC.

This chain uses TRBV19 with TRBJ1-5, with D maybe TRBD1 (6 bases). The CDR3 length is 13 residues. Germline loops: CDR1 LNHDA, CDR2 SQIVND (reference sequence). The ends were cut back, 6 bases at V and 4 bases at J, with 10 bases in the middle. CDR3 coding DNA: TGTGCCAGTAGACTTGACAGGAATCAGCCCCAGCATTTT. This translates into CASRLDRNQPQHF.

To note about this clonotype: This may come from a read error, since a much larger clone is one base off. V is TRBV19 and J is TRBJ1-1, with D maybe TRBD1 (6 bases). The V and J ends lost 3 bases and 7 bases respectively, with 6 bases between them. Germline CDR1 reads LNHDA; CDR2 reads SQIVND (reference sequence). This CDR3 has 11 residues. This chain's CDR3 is CASSIRGEAFF. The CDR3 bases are TGTGCCAGTAGTATCAGGGGTGAAGCTTTCTTT.